This is a list of T cell receptor beta chains from one sample in a study of blood T cell repertoires in COVID-19. Generated by immunoSEQ multiplex PCR, the TCRdb table keeps only in-frame clones and is missing some. The table includes about 140,000 clones, 65% to 90% detected once. What was sequenced was peripheral blood. The receptors come from a man aged 50 or older with acute or convalescent COVID-19. Both conserved end residues are part of each CDR3. Expanded clones are given a class, and other clones once, few, many or no size at all.

j_call | clone_size | v_call | cdr3_aa
TRBJ2-3 | NA | TRBV21-1 | CASSKWVRGFRCTDTQYF
TRBJ2-3 | NA | TRBV15 | CATSRDGAGGRDTQYF
TRBJ1-2 | NA | TRBV3-1/TRBV3-2 | CASSPFRVAEGYTF
TRBJ1-1 | NA | TRBV18 | CASSLDIANTEAFF
TRBJ2-1 | NA | TRBV7-3 | CASRPGAGAYNEQFF
TRBJ1-1 | NA | TRBV11-3 | CASSLRRQMNTEAFF
TRBJ1-2 | once | TRBV25-1 | CASSELGDRGPGYTF
TRBJ2-5 | NA | TRBV7-9 | CAGRGAQETQYF
TRBJ2-5 | NA | TRBV11-2 | CASSLSGGQETQYF
TRBJ2-3 | NA | TRBV19 | CASSIGSGTSTDTQYF
TRBJ2-2 | few | TRBV2 | CASSVGGPETGELFF
TRBJ2-1 | NA | TRBV29-1 | CSVEKGLAGVNEQFF
TRBJ2-1 | NA | TRBV14 | CASSRLTSGLYNEQFF
TRBJ1-4 | few | TRBV4-1 | CASSRTAGTGEKLFF
TRBJ2-3 | NA | TRBV5-1 | CASSLDSQVDTQYF
TRBJ2-5 | NA | TRBV5-4 | CASSFSGQETQYF
TRBJ1-4 | few | TRBV11-1 | CASGLGVLNEKLFF
TRBJ2-3 | NA | TRBV19 | CASSISSGIATQYF
TRBJ2-1 | NA | TRBV5-4 | CASSLPQEYEQFF
TRBJ2-5 | NA | TRBV2 | CASRFTWDTNQETQYF
TRBJ2-1 | NA | TRBV11-1 | CASSANRGLGNEQFF
TRBJ2-4 | NA | TRBV27 | CASSLSIGTQNIQYF
TRBJ1-6 | NA | TRBV5-1 | CASSLGAGGNDSPLHF
TRBJ2-7 | few | TRBV6-5 | CASSYSRLLEQYF
TRBJ2-2 | NA | TRBV7-3 | CASSRGSGELFF
TRBJ2-3 | NA | TRBV7-9 | CASSSQGSLATDTQYF
TRBJ1-4 | NA | TRBV5-8 | CASSKGQTATNEKLFF
TRBJ2-1 | NA | TRBV5-6 | CASSPGLALNEQFF
TRBJ2-1 | NA | TRBV9 | CASSASLALNEQFF
TRBJ1-4 | NA | TRBV2 | CASSSVGQGAEKLFF
TRBJ1-1 | few | TRBV27 | CASSWDNRNTEAFF
TRBJ1-1 | NA | TRBV18 | CASSPAALSGTEAFF
TRBJ2-1 | once | TRBV19 | CASKGTGTSGYNEQFF
TRBJ1-2 | few | TRBV19 | CASSGQGRGGYTF
TRBJ2-1 | NA | TRBV9 | CASSTRTSGNLYEQFF
TRBJ2-2 | NA | TRBV5-5 | CASSLGANTGELFF
TRBJ2-1 | NA | TRBV11-2 | CASSLRGAYNEQFF
TRBJ1-6 | NA | TRBV2 | CASSEEAGSVSPLHF
TRBJ1-3 | NA | TRBV14 | CASSQVPGGHSGNTIYF
TRBJ1-5 | few | TRBV30 | CAWSQASNQPQHF
TRBJ2-3 | NA | TRBV5-1 | CASSLGQGQDTQYF
TRBJ2-7 | NA | TRBV7-3 | CASSYGGGPAYEQYF
TRBJ1-2 | NA | TRBV9 | CASSVGAVDYGYTF
TRBJ2-5 | NA | TRBV3-1/TRBV3-2 | CASSSWDNQETQYF
TRBJ1-5 | NA | TRBV18 | CASSPPNVGTVNQPQHF
TRBJ1-1 | once | TRBV4-1 | CASSQLTGTEAFF
TRBJ1-1 | once | TRBV7-6 | CASSLLGGGTEAFF
TRBJ2-7 | NA | TRBV9 | CASSVGYGYEQYF
TRBJ1-6 | once | TRBV6-1 | CASSVQLEGKNSPLHF